This record concerns one T cell receptor (beta chain) sequence. Its antigen is currently unknown. The sample belongs to a study of CD8 T cells in ankylosing spondylitis. Study outcomes and limitations: Researchers report that disease-linked clones proved CD8+ and relatively rare in peripheral blood.

Quantitative 5'-RACE with molecular barcodes produced the TCR beta libraries. TCRdb analysed the 5' RACE reads with MiXCR anew, one entry per CDR3 protein. There are approximately 110,000 distinct CDR3 sequences in the sample; approximately 25% occur only once, and roughly an eighth lies in the top ten. Germline V lookup: CDR1 SEHNR, CDR2 FQNEAQ (reference sequence). Unmatched junction bases numbered 6, after V lost 5 bases and J lost 4 bases. CDR3 size: 16 residues. Input material: synovial fluid, either unsorted or a sorted T cell fraction (not recorded which). This TCR was sampled from a male donor with ankylosing spondylitis. The genes are TRBV7-9 and TRBJ2-2; 11 nucleotides match TRBD2. The chain's CDR3 is CASSPPGLAATGELFF. The CDR3, as DNA: TGTGCCAGCAGCCCCCCGGGACTAGCGGCCACCGGGGAGCTGTTTTTT.